This T cell receptor (beta chain) was observed in a study of Tregs in tolerant kidney transplant recipients. The germline gives CDR1 KGHSH, CDR2 LQKENI. The CDR3 is 15 amino acids. Trimming cost V 0 bases and J 1 base, with 9 bases left between them. In the case of this clone: Its antigen remains unidentified. With the read ending 3 residues before the CDR3 end, the germline J gene is used to fill in that end.

Notes on the study in general: Some patients' samples used different primers over time, so nucleotide sequences weren't comparable.

Data came from immunoSEQ multiplex PCR; TCRdb stores just in-frame clones and leaves some out. Its clone listing holds roughly 48,000 clones. This chain connects TRBV18 to TRBJ1-1; perhaps TRBD1 as D (6 bases). This material consisted of CD4+ T cells from blood, taken before the transplant. The sequence was obtained from a human donor who received a combined kidney and bone marrow transplant. CDR3 DNA, as far as it was read: TGTGCCAGCTCACCACCGGGACATACGAACACTGAA. Translation gives CASSPPGHTNTE. The CDR3, in full, reads CASSPPGHTNTEAFF.